A selection of T cell receptor beta chains follows, all from one sample in a study of OX40 agonist ivuxolimab in advanced cancers. Using immunoSEQ multiplex PCR, the repertoire was profiled, and TCRdb retains in-frame clones only, with some absent. This sample yields approximately 66,000 clones, of which 80% to 90% are seen a single time; under 7.5% belongs to the top ten. Sample: CD4+ or CD8+ T cells sorted from blood, taken in a trial of the OX40 agonist ivuxolimab. The receptors were gathered from an adult with an advanced solid tumor such as melanoma, head and neck, liver or kidney cancer. CDR3s leave out the opening cysteine and the closing phenylalanine or tryptophan.

j_call	v_call	cdr3_aa
TRBJ2-7	TRBV14	ASSQEPPGQGNEQY
TRBJ2-1	TRBV19	ATEDSSYNEQF
TRBJ2-7	TRBV19	ASSIGPAGGYGYEQY
TRBJ2-7	TRBV27	ASSWTSGAYEQY
TRBJ1-5	TRBV15	ATSRGFSSNQPQH
TRBJ1-3	TRBV7-3	ASSFDRGNTIY
TRBJ1-3	TRBV4-3	ASSQDRRISGNTIY
TRBJ2-1	TRBV28	ASSFRDYIYNEQF
TRBJ1-1	TRBV6-6	ASSYAGTGGTEAF
TRBJ1-2	TRBV4-1	ASSQSGTASGRDGYT